In this sample, the clone carrying this TCR beta chain turned up many times. Its antigen is not identified. The data are from a study of blood T cells in healthy people across ages. Primers used in a second PCR of about 7 to 11 cycles were a sample-barcoded 5' primer and a J-beta primer mix. A tag from a template-switch adaptor with 12 random nucleotides marked each cDNA molecule. TCRdb redid the calling of the 5' RACE reads with MiXCR, one entry per CDR3 protein. The top ten hold roughly 14% of the sample, which has 600,000 to 800,000 distinct CDR3 sequences, about 50% seen once. Germline V gene sequence: CDR1 MNHNY, CDR2 SVGAGI (reference sequence). The CDR3 has 13 amino acids. V was pared by 5 bases and J by 4 bases, with 9 bases between. Study outcomes and limitations: Because sorting was not performed, PBMCs prevented conclusive naive versus antigen-experienced comparison.

This sequence joins TRBV6-6 and TRBJ1-5; a possible D gene is TRBD1 (5 bases). This sequence originates from an elderly woman in good health. Source material: blood. CDR3 sequence: CASSPRANQPQHF. CDR3 nucleotide sequence: TGTGCCAGCAGTCCCAGGGCGAATCAGCCCCAGCATTTT.